The sequence of this T cell receptor beta chain was determined in a study of blood T cell repertoires in COVID-19. The table came from immunoSEQ multiplex PCR; TCRdb's copy has only in-frame clones and leaves some out. The sample consists of about 98,000 clones, almost 80% of them appearing once. The CDR3 is 16 amino acids. CDR1 LGHDT and CDR2 YNNKEL come from the germline V gene (reference sequence). V lost 4 bases and J lost 3, with 15 bases in between. Material for sequencing was peripheral blood. The rearrangement uses TRBV3-1 (or the pseudogene TRBV3-2) and TRBJ1-4, with D unresolved. This clonotype originated in a man aged 55-75 years with active or convalescent COVID-19. The CDR3 loop reads CASSPPHGRPNEKLFF. The CDR3 DNA is TGTGCCAGCAGCCCCCCCCATGGGAGGCCTAATGAAAAACTGTTTTTT.